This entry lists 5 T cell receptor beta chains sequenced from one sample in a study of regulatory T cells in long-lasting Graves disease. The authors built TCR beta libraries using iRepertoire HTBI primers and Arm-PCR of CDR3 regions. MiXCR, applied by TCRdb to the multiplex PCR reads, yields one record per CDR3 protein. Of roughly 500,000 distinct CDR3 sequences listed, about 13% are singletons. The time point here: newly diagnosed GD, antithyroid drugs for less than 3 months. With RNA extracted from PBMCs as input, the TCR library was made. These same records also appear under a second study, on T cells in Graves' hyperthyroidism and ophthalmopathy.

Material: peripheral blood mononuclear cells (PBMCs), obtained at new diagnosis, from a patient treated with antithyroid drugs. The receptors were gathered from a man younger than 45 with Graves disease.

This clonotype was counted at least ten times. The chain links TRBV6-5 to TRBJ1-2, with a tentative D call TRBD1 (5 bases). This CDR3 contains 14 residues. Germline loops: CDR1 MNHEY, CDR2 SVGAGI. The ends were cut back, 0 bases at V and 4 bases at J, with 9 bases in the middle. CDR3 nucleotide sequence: TGTGCCAGCAGTTACTCGTGGGGCAGCTATGGCTACACCTTC. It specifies CASSYSWGSYGYTF.

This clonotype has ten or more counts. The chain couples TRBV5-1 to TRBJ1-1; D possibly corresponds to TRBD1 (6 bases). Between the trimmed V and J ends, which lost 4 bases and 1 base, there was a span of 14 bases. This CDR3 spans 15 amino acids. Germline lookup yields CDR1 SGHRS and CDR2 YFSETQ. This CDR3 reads CASSVDGQRNTEAFF. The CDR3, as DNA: TGCGCCAGCAGCGTGGACGGACAGCGGAACACTGAAGCTTTCTTT.

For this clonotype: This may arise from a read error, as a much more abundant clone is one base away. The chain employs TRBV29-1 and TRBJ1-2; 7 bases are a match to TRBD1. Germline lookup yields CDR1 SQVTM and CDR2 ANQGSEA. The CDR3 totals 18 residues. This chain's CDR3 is CSVEDNNLTGFYSYGYIF. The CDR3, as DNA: TGCAGCGTTGAAGATAATAACCTGACAGGGTTCTACTCCTATGGCTACATCTTC.

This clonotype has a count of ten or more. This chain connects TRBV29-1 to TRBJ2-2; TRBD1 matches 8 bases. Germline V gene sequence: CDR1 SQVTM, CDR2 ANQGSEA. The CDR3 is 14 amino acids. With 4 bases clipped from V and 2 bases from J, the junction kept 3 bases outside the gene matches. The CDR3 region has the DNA TGCAGCGTTGCCAGGGGGCGCAACACCGGGGAGCTGTTTTTT. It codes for CSVARGRNTGELFF.

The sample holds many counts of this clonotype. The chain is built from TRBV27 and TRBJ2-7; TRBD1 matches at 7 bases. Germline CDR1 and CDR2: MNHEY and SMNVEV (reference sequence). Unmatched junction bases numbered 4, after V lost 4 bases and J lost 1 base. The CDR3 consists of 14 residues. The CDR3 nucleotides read TGTGCCAGCAGTTCGGACAGGTCTTCCTACGAGCAGTACTTC. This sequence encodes CASSSDRSSYEQYF.